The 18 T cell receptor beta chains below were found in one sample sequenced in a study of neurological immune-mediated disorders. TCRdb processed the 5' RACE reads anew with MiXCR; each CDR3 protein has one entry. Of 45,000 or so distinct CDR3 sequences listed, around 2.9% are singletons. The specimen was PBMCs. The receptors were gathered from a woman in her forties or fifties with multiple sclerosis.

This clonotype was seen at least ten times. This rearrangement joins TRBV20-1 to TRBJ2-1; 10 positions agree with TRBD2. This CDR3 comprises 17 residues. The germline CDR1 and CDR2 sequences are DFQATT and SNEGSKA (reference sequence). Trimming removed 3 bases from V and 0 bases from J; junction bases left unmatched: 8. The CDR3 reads CSASPSGGLASYNEQFF. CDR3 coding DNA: TGCAGTGCTAGTCCTAGCGGGGGCCTCGCCTCCTACAATGAGCAGTTCTTC.

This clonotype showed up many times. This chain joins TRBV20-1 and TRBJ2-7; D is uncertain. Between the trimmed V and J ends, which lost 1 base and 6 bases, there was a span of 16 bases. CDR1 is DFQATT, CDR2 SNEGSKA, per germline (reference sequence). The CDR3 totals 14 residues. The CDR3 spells CSARARTPRSEQYF. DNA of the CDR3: TGCAGTGCTAGAGCCCGTACCCCGCGTTCCGAGCAGTACTTC.

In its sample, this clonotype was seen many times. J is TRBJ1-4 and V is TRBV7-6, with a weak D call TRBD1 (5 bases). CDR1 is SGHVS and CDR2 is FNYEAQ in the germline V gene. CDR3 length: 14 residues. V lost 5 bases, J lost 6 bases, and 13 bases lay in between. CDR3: CASSPYAGDEKLFF. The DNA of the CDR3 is TGTGCCAGCAGCCCGTATGCGGGGGATGAAAAACTGTTTTTT.

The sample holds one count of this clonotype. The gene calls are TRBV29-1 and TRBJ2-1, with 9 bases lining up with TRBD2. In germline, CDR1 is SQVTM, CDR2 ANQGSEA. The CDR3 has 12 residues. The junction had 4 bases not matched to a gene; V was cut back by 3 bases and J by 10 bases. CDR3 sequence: CSVDERGDEQFF. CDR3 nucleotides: TGCAGCGTTGACGAGCGGGGGGACGAGCAGTTCTTC.

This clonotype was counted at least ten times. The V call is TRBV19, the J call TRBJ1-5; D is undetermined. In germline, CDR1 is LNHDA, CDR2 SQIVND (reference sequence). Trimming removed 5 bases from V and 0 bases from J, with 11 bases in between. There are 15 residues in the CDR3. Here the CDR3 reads CASSVGRNSNQPQHF. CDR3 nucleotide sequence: TGTGCCAGTAGTGTCGGACGGAATAGCAATCAGCCCCAGCATTTT.

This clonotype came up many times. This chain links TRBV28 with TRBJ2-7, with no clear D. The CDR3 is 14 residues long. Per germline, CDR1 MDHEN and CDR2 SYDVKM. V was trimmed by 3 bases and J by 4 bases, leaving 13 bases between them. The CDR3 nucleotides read TGTGCCAGCAGTTTTAGGGCCCTTGGGTACGAGCAGTACTTC. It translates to CASSFRALGYEQYF.

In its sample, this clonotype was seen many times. The CDR3 loop reads CASKDPPPRGDYGYTF. The CDR3 DNA reads TGTGCCAGTAAGGATCCTCCTCCCCGGGGGGACTATGGCTACACCTTC. The chain joins TRBV19 to TRBJ1-2; D is perhaps TRBD1 (5 bases). V shed 7 bases and J shed 3 bases, with 21 bases lying between them. Germline V gene sequence: CDR1 LNHDA, CDR2 SQIVND (reference sequence). CDR3 length: 16 residues.

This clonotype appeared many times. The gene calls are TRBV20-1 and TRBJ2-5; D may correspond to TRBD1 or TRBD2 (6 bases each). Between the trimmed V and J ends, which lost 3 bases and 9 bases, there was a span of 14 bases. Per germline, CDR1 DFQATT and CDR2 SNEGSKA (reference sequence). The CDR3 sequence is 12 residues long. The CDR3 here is CSASPGGEAQYF. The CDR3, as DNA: TGCAGTGCTAGCCCCGGGGGCGAGGCCCAGTACTTC.

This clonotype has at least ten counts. DNA for the CDR3: TGTGCCAGCAGCCAGACGGAAACCTATAATTCACCCCTCCACTTT. This translates into CASSQTETYNSPLHF. This chain joins TRBV3-1 and TRBJ1-6; D is ambiguous. The CDR3 loop spans 15 amino acids. Per germline, CDR1 LGHDT and CDR2 YNNKEL (reference sequence). The V end was cut by 3 bases, the J end by 2 bases, with 8 bases between.

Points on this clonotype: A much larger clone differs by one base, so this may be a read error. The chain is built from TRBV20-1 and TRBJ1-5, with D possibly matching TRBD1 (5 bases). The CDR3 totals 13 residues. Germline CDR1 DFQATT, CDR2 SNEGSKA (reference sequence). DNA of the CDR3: TGCAGTGCTAGAGACGGGACTTATCAGCACCAGCATTTT. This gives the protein CSARDGTYQHQHF.

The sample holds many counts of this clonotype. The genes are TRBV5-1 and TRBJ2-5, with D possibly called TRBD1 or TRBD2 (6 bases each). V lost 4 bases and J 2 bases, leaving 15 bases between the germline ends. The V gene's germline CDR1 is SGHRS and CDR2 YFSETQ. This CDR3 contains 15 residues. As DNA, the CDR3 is TGCGCCAGCAGCCCGGGAGACAGGTCTCAAGAGACCCAGTACTTC. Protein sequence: CASSPGDRSQETQYF. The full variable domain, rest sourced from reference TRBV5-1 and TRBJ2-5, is KAGVTQTPRYLIKTRGQQVTLSCSPISGHRSVSWYQQTPGQGLQFLFEYFSETQRNKGNFPGRFSGRQFSNSRSEMNVSTLELGDSALYLCASSPGDRSQETQYFGPGTRLLVL.

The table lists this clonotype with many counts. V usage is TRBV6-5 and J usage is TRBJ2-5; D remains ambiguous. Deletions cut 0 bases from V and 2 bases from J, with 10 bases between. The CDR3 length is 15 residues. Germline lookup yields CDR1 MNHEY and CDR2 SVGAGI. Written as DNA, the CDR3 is TGTGCCAGCAGTTACTCCCCCGCCAGACAAGAGACCCAGTACTTC. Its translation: CASSYSPARQETQYF.

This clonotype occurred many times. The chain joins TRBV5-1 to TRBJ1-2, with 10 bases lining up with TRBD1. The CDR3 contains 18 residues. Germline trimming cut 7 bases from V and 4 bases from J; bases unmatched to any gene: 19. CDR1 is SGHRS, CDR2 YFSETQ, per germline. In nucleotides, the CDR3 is TGCGCCAGCTCCGACCACAGGGACAGGGGAACTACTAGCTATGGCTACACCTTC. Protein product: CASSDHRDRGTTSYGYTF.

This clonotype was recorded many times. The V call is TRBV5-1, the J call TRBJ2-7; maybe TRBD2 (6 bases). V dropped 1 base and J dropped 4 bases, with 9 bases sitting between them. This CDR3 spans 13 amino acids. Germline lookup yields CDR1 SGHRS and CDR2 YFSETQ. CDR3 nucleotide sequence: TGCGCCAGCAGCTTGAGTGGAGGGTACGAGCAGTACTTC. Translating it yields CASSLSGGYEQYF. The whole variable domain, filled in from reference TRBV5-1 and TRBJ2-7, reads KAGVTQTPRYLIKTRGQQVTLSCSPISGHRSVSWYQQTPGQGLQFLFEYFSETQRNKGNFPGRFSGRQFSNSRSEMNVSTLELGDSALYLCASSLSGGYEQYFGPGTRLTVT.

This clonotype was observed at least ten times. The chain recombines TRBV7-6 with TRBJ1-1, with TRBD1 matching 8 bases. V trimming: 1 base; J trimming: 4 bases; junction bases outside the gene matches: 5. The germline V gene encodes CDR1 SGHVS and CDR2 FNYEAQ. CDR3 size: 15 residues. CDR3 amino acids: CASSLEDRASTEAFF. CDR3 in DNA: TGTGCCAGCAGCTTAGAGGACAGGGCATCCACTGAAGCTTTCTTT.

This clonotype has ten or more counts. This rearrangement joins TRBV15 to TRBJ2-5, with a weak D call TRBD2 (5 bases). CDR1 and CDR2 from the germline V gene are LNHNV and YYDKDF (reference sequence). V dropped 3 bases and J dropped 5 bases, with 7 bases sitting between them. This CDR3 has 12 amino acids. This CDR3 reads CATSRRRETQYF. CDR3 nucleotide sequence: TGTGCCACCAGCAGGAGGAGGGAGACCCAGTACTTC. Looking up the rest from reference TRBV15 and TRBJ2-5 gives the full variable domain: DAMVIQNPRYQVTQFGKPVTLSCSQTLNHNVMYWYQQKSSQAPKLLFHYYDKDFNNEADTPDNFQSRRPNTSFCFLDIRSPGLGDTAMYLCATSRRRETQYFGPGTRLLVL.

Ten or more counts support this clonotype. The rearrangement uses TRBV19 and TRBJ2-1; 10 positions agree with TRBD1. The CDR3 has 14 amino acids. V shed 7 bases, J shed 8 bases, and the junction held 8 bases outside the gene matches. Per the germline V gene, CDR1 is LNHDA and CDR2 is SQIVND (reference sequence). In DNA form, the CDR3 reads TGTGCCAGTACCCGGGACAGGGGACGGCATGAGCAGTTCTTC. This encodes CASTRDRGRHEQFF.

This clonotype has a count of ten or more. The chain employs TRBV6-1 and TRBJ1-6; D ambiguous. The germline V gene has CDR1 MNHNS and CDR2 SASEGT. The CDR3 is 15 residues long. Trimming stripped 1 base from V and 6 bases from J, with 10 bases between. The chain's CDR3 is CASSEVAVVNSPLHF. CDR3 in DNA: TGTGCCAGCAGTGAAGTGGCGGTAGTTAATTCACCCCTCCACTTT.